The next 32 T cell receptor beta chains were all read from a single sample in a study of T-cell memory formation after mild COVID-19. One entry per CDR3 protein results from TCRdb running MiXCR on the 5' RACE reads. Among 450,000 to 700,000 distinct CDR3 sequences, approximately 18% were seen once, and the ten largest hold approximately 12%. The sample consisted of PBMCs or a T cell subset sorted from them (not recorded which). The receptors derive from an adult woman who had mild COVID-19 (a few samples of this study predate the infection). Cell type and time point are not known.

The J gene is TRBJ2-1, the V gene TRBV3-1, with 7 bases lining up with TRBD2. Germline CDR1 LGHDT, CDR2 YNNKEL (reference sequence). This CDR3 region has 13 residues. V lost 8 bases to trimming and J lost 6 bases; unmatched junction nucleotides: 7. CDR3 protein: CASQREEGNEQFF. CDR3 bases: TGTGCCAGCCAACGGGAGGAGGGCAATGAGCAGTTCTTC.

This clonotype has just a few counts. This chain uses TRBV10-3 with TRBJ1-1, with D uncertain. Germline V gene sequence: CDR1 ENHRY, CDR2 SYGVKD. Trimming removed 2 bases from V and 7 bases from J, with 11 bases in between. The CDR3 runs to 13 residues. CDR3 coding DNA: TGTGCCATCAGTGAGCCCACCCAAGGTGAAGCTTTCTTT. It codes for CAISEPTQGEAFF.

This clonotype was counted only a few times. This chain links TRBV9 with TRBJ2-6; 7 bases are shared with TRBD1. V dropped 1 base and J dropped 1; count of bases not matched to a gene: 8. This CDR3 region has 18 residues. The germline V gene encodes CDR1 SGDLS and CDR2 YYNGEE. The DNA of the CDR3 is TGTGCCAGCAGCGTAACTTGGACAGGAATTTCTGGGGCCAACGTCCTGACTTTC. Encoded protein: CASSVTWTGISGANVLTF.

This sequence joins TRBV18 and TRBJ2-7; 10 bases match TRBD2. Germline CDR1 KGHSH, CDR2 LQKENI. J gave up 4 bases and V 1 base, and 7 bases lay outside the gene matches. The CDR3 extends over 16 amino acids. The CDR3 coding sequence is TGTGCCAGCTCACCACGAGCGGGAGGGCCCGGGTACGAGCAGTACTTC. Protein sequence: CASSPRAGGPGYEQYF. Using reference TRBV18 and TRBJ2-7 for the parts outside the CDR3, the full variable domain is NAGVMQNPRHLVRRRGQEARLRCSPMKGHSHVYWYRQLPEEGLKFMVYLQKENIIDESGMPKERFSAEFPKEGPSILRIQQVVRGDSAAYFCASSPRAGGPGYEQYFGPGTRLTVT.

The chain employs TRBV5-1 and TRBJ1-1; 7 bases map to TRBD1. This CDR3 contains 16 residues. The germline V gene has CDR1 SGHRS and CDR2 YFSETQ. Unmatched junction bases numbered 9, after V lost 0 bases and J lost 4 bases. The CDR3 protein is CASSLAAGSGGTEAFF. In nucleotides, the CDR3 is TGCGCCAGCAGCTTGGCGGCGGGATCAGGGGGCACTGAAGCTTTCTTT.

Only a few counts were recorded for this clonotype. The genes are TRBV5-1 and TRBJ1-4; tentatively, D is TRBD1 (5 bases). The V gene's germline CDR1 is SGHRS and CDR2 YFSETQ. The CDR3 covers 15 residues. Deletions cut 3 bases from V and 0 bases from J, with 9 bases between. In nucleotides, the CDR3 is TGCGCCAGCAGCTCGGAGACAGCAACTAATGAAAAACTGTTTTTT. This encodes CASSSETATNEKLFF.

This clonotype was picked up a small number of times. The V and J genes are TRBV7-3 and TRBJ2-7; tentatively, D is TRBD1 (5 bases). The CDR3 contains 13 residues. Germline CDR1 reads SGHTA; CDR2 reads FQGTGA. Between the trimmed V and J ends, which lost 5 bases and 1 base, there was a span of 9 bases. The CDR3 region is CASSTPGSYEQYF. CDR3 bases: TGTGCCAGCAGCACCCCAGGGTCCTACGAGCAGTACTTC.

The rearrangement uses TRBV6-5 and TRBJ1-1; D remains unclear. The V end lost 5 bases, the J end lost 0 bases, and 10 bases lay between the germline ends. Germline lookup yields CDR1 MNHEY and CDR2 SVGAGI. The CDR3 runs 14 residues. DNA of the CDR3: TGTGCCAGCAGTCAACCCAGTGTGAACACTGAAGCTTTCTTT. It specifies CASSQPSVNTEAFF.

The CDR3 loop is CASSNMGVSGEAFF. Here the CDR3 DNA reads TGTGCCAGCAGCAACATGGGCGTCTCGGGAGAAGCTTTCTTT. The rearrangement uses TRBV2 and TRBJ1-1, with D uncertain. There are 14 residues in the CDR3. Germline CDR1 is SNHLY and CDR2 is FYNNEI. V lost 6 bases to trimming and J lost 8 bases, with 19 bases between them.

This chain connects TRBV12-3 or TRBV12-4 to TRBJ2-4, with TRBD2 as a possible D gene (6 bases). Trimming cost V 5 bases and J 7 bases, with 12 bases left between them. The CDR3 sequence is 13 residues long. CDR3 coding DNA: TGTGCCAGCAGTCGAACGGGGAGGAACATTCAGTACTTC. It yields the protein CASSRTGRNIQYF.

The rearrangement joins TRBV12-5 to TRBJ2-2; TRBD1 aligns across 7 bases. CDR1 is LGHNT and CDR2 is FRNRAP in the germline V gene. This CDR3 has 16 amino acids. The V and J ends lost 0 bases and 2 bases, in that order; junction bases with no gene match: 3. The CDR3 loop is CASGLVGTDNTGELFF. In DNA, the CDR3 is TGTGCTAGTGGTTTGGTCGGGACAGACAACACCGGGGAGCTGTTTTTT.

The chain has TRBV11-2 and TRBJ2-5; no clear D gene. CDR1 is SGHAT and CDR2 is FQNNGV in the germline V gene. Deletions cut 0 bases from V and 2 bases from J, with 13 bases between. This CDR3 has 16 amino acids. This chain's CDR3 is CASSLEIRQDQETQYF. The CDR3 DNA sequence: TGTGCCAGCAGCTTAGAGATTCGCCAGGATCAAGAGACCCAGTACTTC.

This clonotype was counted at least ten times. The genes are TRBV5-1 and TRBJ2-3; D gene unclear. Germline V lookup: CDR1 SGHRS, CDR2 YFSETQ. Trimming removed 0 bases from V and 6 bases from J, with 8 bases in between. The CDR3 contains 13 residues. This chain's CDR3 is CASSLGQQDTQYF. In DNA form, the CDR3 reads TGCGCCAGCAGCTTGGGGCAGCAGGATACGCAGTATTTT.

The rearrangement joins TRBV6-6 to TRBJ2-4; D may be TRBD1 or TRBD2 (5 bases each). The V gene's germline CDR1 is MNHNY and CDR2 SVGAGI (reference sequence). The V end lost 2 bases, the J end lost 0 bases, and 23 bases lay between the germline ends. This CDR3 is built from 20 residues. The CDR3 sequence: CASSYPTSGSGGAAKNIQYF. In DNA form, the CDR3 reads TGTGCCAGCAGTTACCCAACGTCAGGTTCTGGGGGTGCAGCCAAAAACATTCAGTACTTC.

CDR3: CASSLCRDRGDQPQHF. The CDR3 DNA reads TGCGCCAGCAGCCTTTGCCGGGACAGGGGAGATCAGCCCCAGCATTTT. The chain links TRBV23-1 to TRBJ1-5, with 10 bases aligning to TRBD1. TRBV23-1 is an ORF; its function is uncertain. The CDR3 extends over 16 amino acids. V dropped 6 bases and J dropped 5; count of bases not matched to a gene: 10.

The chain joins TRBV18 to TRBJ2-7; 7 bases map to TRBD2. This CDR3 contains 15 residues. The trim removed 3 bases at V and 1 base at J, leaving 6 bases unmatched. Germline lookup yields CDR1 KGHSH and CDR2 LQKENI. CDR3 DNA: TGTGCCAGCTCACCCCACCGGGACTATTCCTACGAGCAGTACTTC. Translation gives CASSPHRDYSYEQYF.

This chain connects TRBV6-1 to TRBJ2-1, with TRBD2 matching over 10 bases. J gave up 8 bases and V 3 bases, and 7 bases lay outside the gene matches. CDR1 MNHNS and CDR2 SASEGT come from the germline V gene. The CDR3 runs to 15 residues. Here the CDR3 reads CASSEWASGGDEQFF. The CDR3 DNA follows: TGTGCCAGCAGTGAGTGGGCTAGCGGGGGTGATGAGCAGTTCTTC.

The rearrangement links TRBV4-1 to TRBJ1-2; perhaps TRBD1 as D (5 bases). V lost 3 bases to trimming and J lost 7 bases, with 18 bases between them. This CDR3 region has 15 residues. Germline-derived CDR1 and CDR2 are MGHRA and YSYEKL. The CDR3 DNA reads TGCGCCAGCAGCCATACAATGGGGCCCGCGGCTGGCTACACCTTC. It yields the protein CASSHTMGPAAGYTF.

This clonotype appeared a single time. The chain links TRBV3-1 to TRBJ2-2; no clear D gene. The germline V gene has CDR1 LGHDT and CDR2 YNNKEL (reference sequence). The CDR3 spans 16 residues. V was cut by 1 base and J by 2 bases, with 11 bases left in between. The CDR3 reads CASSQVLTTNTGELFF. The CDR3 DNA reads TGTGCCAGCAGCCAAGTTCTGACGACAAACACCGGGGAGCTGTTTTTT. Drawing the rest from reference TRBV3-1 and TRBJ2-2, the complete variable domain is DTAVSQTPKYLVTQMGNDKSIKCEQNLGHDTMYWYKQDSKKFLKIMFSYNNKELIINETVPNRFSPKSPDKAHLNLHINSLELGDSAVYFCASSQVLTTNTGELFFGEGSRLTVL.

This chain links TRBV5-6 with TRBJ2-7; D might be TRBD2 (6 bases). CDR3 length: 14 amino acids. Trimming pared 2 bases from V and 4 bases from J, leaving 13 bases between. Germline V gives CDR1 SGHDT, CDR2 YYEEEE. Written as DNA, the CDR3 is TGTGCCAGCAGCTTCGGCGGGGAAAATTACGAGCAGTACTTC. This encodes CASSFGGENYEQYF.

This clonotype has more than one count but fewer than ten. This chain links TRBV7-2 with TRBJ1-1, with D maybe TRBD1 (5 bases). Germline lookup yields CDR1 SGHTA and CDR2 FQGNSA. This CDR3 contains 17 residues. V gave up 2 bases and J gave up 4 bases, with 20 bases separating them. The CDR3 here is CASSLRGQGGYGTEAFF. As DNA, the CDR3 is TGTGCCAGCAGCTTAAGGGGCCAGGGCGGGTACGGCACTGAAGCTTTCTTT.

V usage is TRBV3-1 and J usage is TRBJ2-7; TRBD1 or TRBD2 may be the D gene (5 bases each). The V end was cut by 1 base, the J end by 6 bases, with 13 bases between. CDR1 and CDR2 from the germline V gene are LGHDT and YNNKEL (reference sequence). The CDR3 consists of 14 residues. This chain's CDR3 is CASSQVWGFGEQYF. The CDR3 bases are TGTGCCAGCAGCCAAGTATGGGGGTTTGGCGAGCAGTACTTC.

This clonotype occurred a few times. J is TRBJ1-5 and V is TRBV27; D possibly corresponds to TRBD1 (6 bases). This CDR3 has 13 amino acids. CDR1 and CDR2 (germline): MNHEY, SMNVEV (reference sequence). V dropped 3 bases and J dropped 7 bases, with 10 bases sitting between them. The CDR3: CASSFTGTQPQHF. The CDR3 DNA sequence: TGTGCCAGCAGTTTTACAGGGACCCAGCCCCAGCATTTT.

The chain combines TRBV5-4 with TRBJ2-7; D tentatively fits TRBD1 or TRBD2 (5 bases each). V lost 0 bases to trimming and J lost 3 bases, with 13 bases between them. The CDR3 spans 15 residues. Germline V CDR1 and CDR2: SGHNT, YYREEE (reference sequence). Written as DNA, the CDR3 is TGTGCCAGCAGCTTGGGTGGGGGTCGGGGCTACGAGCAGTACTTC. Translation: CASSLGGGRGYEQYF.

The chain carries TRBV6-1 and TRBJ2-3, with 10 bases lining up with TRBD2. This CDR3 spans 15 amino acids. Germline-derived CDR1 and CDR2 are MNHNS and SASEGT. J was trimmed by 5 bases and V by 7 bases; bases with no gene match: 9. CDR3 sequence reads: CASTGAGGIVDTQYF. CDR3 DNA: TGTGCCAGCACCGGAGCGGGGGGGATTGTAGATACGCAGTATTTT.

This clonotype occurred a few times. The chain couples TRBV29-1 to TRBJ2-7, with D tentatively TRBD1 (5 bases). Germline lookup yields CDR1 SQVTM and CDR2 ANQGSEA. The CDR3 is 12 residues long. V was shortened by 5 bases and J by 0 bases, with 8 bases between the two germline ends. The chain's CDR3 is CSVFDSSYEQYF. In DNA, the CDR3 is TGCAGCGTTTTCGACAGCTCCTACGAGCAGTACTTC.

This clonotype showed up just a few times. The chain is built from TRBV12-3 or TRBV12-4 and TRBJ2-3, with 8 positions matching TRBD2. The CDR3 runs to 16 residues. V lost 3 bases, J lost 0 bases, and 5 bases stayed unmatched. The CDR3 DNA is TGTGCCAGCAGTTTCGGGGGGGGGATAAGCACAGATACGCAGTATTTT. Protein product: CASSFGGGISTDTQYF.

The chain couples TRBV20-1 to TRBJ1-2, with 9 nucleotides matching TRBD1. The V gene's germline CDR1 is DFQATT and CDR2 SNEGSKA (reference sequence). There are 13 residues in the CDR3. The trim removed 5 bases at V and 5 bases at J, leaving 6 bases unmatched. The CDR3 DNA follows: TGCAGTGCTGCTCCGGGACAGGGTTATGGCTACACCTTC. Translated: CSAAPGQGYGYTF.

This clonotype was detected many times. The chain joins TRBV12-3 or TRBV12-4 to TRBJ2-7, with D unresolved. The V end was cut by 4 bases, the J end by 2 bases, with 12 bases between. This CDR3 region has 14 residues. Here the CDR3 reads CASSSSWAPYEQYF. The CDR3, as DNA: TGTGCCAGCAGTTCCTCCTGGGCCCCCTACGAGCAGTACTTC.

In this sample, this clonotype turned up a few times. The V and J genes are TRBV24-1 and TRBJ2-1; TRBD2 aligns across 9 bases. Germline CDR1 KGHDR, CDR2 SFDVKD. With 7 bases clipped from V and 5 bases from J, the junction kept 5 bases outside the gene matches. The CDR3 consists of 14 residues. The CDR3 reads CATRGSGGDNEQFF. The CDR3 coding sequence is TGTGCCACCAGAGGTAGCGGGGGAGACAATGAGCAGTTCTTC.

This chain links TRBV7-9 with TRBJ1-1, with D possibly matching TRBD1 (5 bases). Germline V gene lookup returns CDR1 SEHNR and CDR2 FQNEAQ (reference sequence). This CDR3 contains 13 residues. V lost 1 base to trimming and J lost 8 bases, with 11 bases between them. The CDR3 sequence: CASSLDGGREAFF. In nucleotides, the CDR3 is TGTGCCAGCAGCTTAGACGGGGGTAGAGAAGCTTTCTTT.

In this sample, this clonotype turned up a few times. The rearrangement joins TRBV24-1 to TRBJ2-3, with D possibly TRBD1 on 6 matching bases. This CDR3 is 17 amino acids long. The germline V gene has CDR1 KGHDR and CDR2 SFDVKD. Trimming took 4 bases from V and 1 from J, leaving 17 bases between them. The CDR3, as DNA: TGTGCCACCAGTGACTCTAACAGGGCCCCTGGCACAGATACGCAGTATTTT. It yields the protein CATSDSNRAPGTDTQYF.